Listed here are 32 T cell receptor beta chains from one sample, sequenced in a study of T cell repertoires in cytomegalovirus infection. In TCRdb, the reads were re-called with MiXCR into one record per CDR3 protein. The table includes about a million distinct CDR3 sequences, around 32% detected once. Their cognate antigens are unknown. This sample comprised cultured CD8+ T cells from PBMCs, obtained from culture after CMV antigen stimulation. Receptors were obtained from a human donor in good health (CMV status not recorded). Some clones in this sample may be carry-over from other donors' samples.

V usage is TRBV12-5 and J usage is TRBJ2-3, with D perhaps assigned TRBD1 or TRBD2 (5 bases each). From germline, CDR1 is LGHNT and CDR2 FRNRAP. Trimming took off 4 bases at V and 0 bases at J, with 20 bases between the two ends. This CDR3 has 18 residues. The CDR3 spells CASGWRGDPSSSTDTQYF. The CDR3 nucleotides are TGTGCTAGTGGTTGGCGAGGGGATCCCTCTTCTAGCACAGATACGCAGTATTTT. The full variable domain, in which reference TRBV12-5 and TRBJ2-3 provide the parts outside the CDR3, is DARVTQTPRHKVTEMGQEVTMRCQPILGHNTVFWYRQTMMQGLELLAYFRNRAPLDDSGMPKDRFSAEMPDATLATLKIQPSEPRDSAVYFCASGWRGDPSSSTDTQYFGPGTRLTVL.

This clonotype turned up a few times. This sequence joins TRBV25-1 and TRBJ1-5; no reliable D call. The CDR3 runs 14 residues. Germline-derived CDR1 and CDR2 are MGHDK and SYGVNS. V was cut by 2 bases and J by 2 bases, with 7 bases left in between. The CDR3 reads CASSEGNGNQPQHF. Here the CDR3 DNA reads TGTGCCAGCAGTGAAGGCAACGGCAATCAGCCCCAGCATTTT. The full variable domain, rest sourced from reference TRBV25-1 and TRBJ1-5, is EADIYQTPRYLVIGTGKKITLECSQTMGHDKMYWYQQDPGMELHLIHYSYGVNSTEKGDLSSESTVSRIRTEHFPLTLESARPSHTSQYLCASSEGNGNQPQHFGDGTRLSIL.

This clonotype was observed a single time. The chain uses TRBV19 and TRBJ2-7; 11 bases match TRBD2. Germline assignment: CDR1 LNHDA and CDR2 SQIVND (reference sequence). Unmatched junction bases numbered 1, after V lost 1 base and J lost 5 bases. This CDR3 has 14 residues. This chain's CDR3 is CASSIVTSGDEQYF. CDR3 in DNA: TGTGCCAGTAGTATAGTGACTAGCGGGGACGAGCAGTACTTC.

On this clonotype: At one end the junction does not follow the germline gene, possibly because of a read error. CDR3 nucleotide sequence: TGTGCCAGCAGTCCAAACCGGTACAGTGAGCAGTTCTTC. This codes for CASSPNRYSEQFF. V and J are TRBV5-6 and TRBJ2-1, with D uncertain. The CDR3 extends over 13 amino acids. The germline V gene has CDR1 SGHDT and CDR2 YYEEEE.

This clonotype was seen only a few times. This chain links TRBV7-6 with TRBJ2-7; the D is unclear. The CDR3 contains 13 residues. The germline V and J ends were trimmed by 5 bases and 3 bases, with 11 bases remaining between them. Germline values: CDR1 SGHVS, CDR2 FNYEAQ. For the CDR3, the DNA is TGTGCCAGCAGCCCCCCCGGCCACTACGAGCAGTACTTC. Translation: CASSPPGHYEQYF.

The chain carries TRBV6-5 and TRBJ1-5; D is uncertain. Trimming shortened V by 8 bases and J by 3 bases, and 8 bases separated the two germline ends. The CDR3 runs 12 residues. Germline V gene sequence: CDR1 MNHEY, CDR2 SVGAGI. CDR3 loop: CASGEFNQPQHF. The CDR3 DNA reads TGTGCCAGCGGGGAATTCAATCAGCCCCAGCATTTT.

The V and J genes are TRBV4-1 and TRBJ2-2; 7 bases map to TRBD1. The CDR3 has 15 amino acids. Trimming at V came to 2 bases and at J to 1 base, leaving 1 base not matched to a gene. Germline loops: CDR1 MGHRA, CDR2 YSYEKL. The CDR3 bases are TGCGCCAGCAGCCAATGGACAGGGAACACCGGGGAGCTGTTTTTT. This sequence encodes CASSQWTGNTGELFF.

The chain employs TRBV14 and TRBJ1-1; D gene uncertain. Trimming pared 1 base from V and 4 bases from J, leaving 13 bases between. The length of the CDR3 is 15 residues. CDR1 and CDR2 from the germline V gene are SGHDN and FVKESK. The chain's CDR3 is CASSQVTVTATEAFF. Written as DNA, the CDR3 is TGTGCCAGCAGCCAAGTCACGGTTACCGCCACTGAAGCTTTCTTT.

This clonotype was seen a handful of times. J is TRBJ1-5 and V is TRBV4-3; possible D gene TRBD1, 5 bases. Trimming took 0 bases from V and 6 from J, leaving 12 bases between them. CDR1 is LGHNA, CDR2 YSLEER, per germline. The CDR3 contains 15 residues. CDR3 sequence reads: CASSQDKGVGQPQHF. In nucleotides, the CDR3 is TGCGCCAGCAGCCAAGATAAAGGGGTAGGTCAGCCCCAGCATTTT.

This clonotype came up a few times. The rearrangement uses TRBV7-9 and TRBJ2-7; D possibly uses TRBD1 or TRBD2 (5 bases each). This CDR3 region has 16 residues. The V gene's germline CDR1 is SEHNR and CDR2 FQNEAQ (reference sequence). Trimming removed 6 bases from V and 2 bases from J, with 20 bases in between. The chain's CDR3 is CASSSTGALETYEQYV. Written as DNA, the CDR3 is TGTGCCAGCAGTTCAACCGGGGCCCTTGAAACCTACGAGCAGTACGTC.

The CDR3 nucleotides are TGTGCCAGCAGCCAAGACCGGTCCTACGAGCAGTACTTC. Its protein is CASSQDRSYEQYF. The gene calls are TRBV4-2 and TRBJ2-7; D is unclear. With 0 bases removed from V and 1 base from J, the gap between germline ends came to 4 bases. Germline V gives CDR1 LGHNA, CDR2 YNFKEQ. This CDR3 has 13 residues.

The chain has TRBV6-6 and TRBJ2-7; D gene uncertain. Germline-derived CDR1 and CDR2 are MNHNY and SVGAGI (reference sequence). This CDR3 is 15 amino acids long. This CDR3 is CASSNPGEASYEQYV. The CDR3 DNA is TGTGCCAGCAGCAACCCGGGTGAGGCCTCCTACGAGCAGTACGTT.

This clonotype was recorded a few times. V gene TRBV7-9 combines with J gene TRBJ1-2; maybe TRBD1 (5 bases). V lost 0 bases and J 1 base, leaving 15 bases between the germline ends. Germline CDR1 and CDR2: SEHNR and FQNEAQ (reference sequence). The CDR3 spans 17 residues. Here the CDR3 DNA reads TGTGCCAGCAGCTTAGCTTCTCCGGGACGGGATAACTATGGCTACACCTTC. Encoded protein: CASSLASPGRDNYGYTF.

This clonotype came up many times. This rearrangement joins TRBV6-6 to TRBJ1-1; 7 positions match TRBD1. V dropped 6 bases and J dropped 0; count of bases not matched to a gene: 10. CDR3 length: 16 amino acids. Germline-derived CDR1 and CDR2 are MNHNY and SVGAGI (reference sequence). The CDR3 loop is CASSTTPTGMNTEAFF. The CDR3 coding sequence is TGTGCCAGCAGCACCACTCCGACAGGGATGAACACTGAAGCTTTCTTT.

This clonotype was detected only a few times. This chain joins TRBV4-1 and TRBJ2-5, with 10 bases that match TRBD1. V dropped 4 bases and J dropped 1; count of bases not matched to a gene: 3. Germline values: CDR1 MGHRA, CDR2 YSYEKL. The CDR3 covers 15 residues. The CDR3 region has the DNA TGCGCCAGCAGCCGAGGACAGGGGGGCCAAGAGACCCAGTACTTC. Translation gives CASSRGQGGQETQYF.

CDR3 in DNA: TGTGCCAGCAGTTTGTCACTAGCGGGGACCTACAATGAGCAGTTCTTC. It yields the protein CASSLSLAGTYNEQFF. The J gene is TRBJ2-1, the V gene TRBV12-3 or TRBV12-4, with 10 bases lining up with TRBD2. J lost 2 bases, V lost 3 bases, and 4 bases had no gene match. The CDR3 runs to 16 residues.

The sample holds many counts of this clonotype. This chain joins TRBV12-3 or TRBV12-4 and TRBJ2-1; maybe TRBD2 (7 bases). The CDR3 has 15 amino acids. The ends were cut back, 5 bases at V and 2 bases at J, with 13 bases in the middle. The CDR3 DNA reads as TGTGCCAGCAGTCCCCCGGGGGGCGCCTACAATGAGCAGTTCTTC. As protein: CASSPPGGAYNEQFF.

This clonotype came up a few times. The chain links TRBV6-1 to TRBJ1-1, with a tentative D call TRBD1 (5 bases). V shed 5 bases and J shed 6 bases, with 16 bases lying between them. CDR1 and CDR2 from the germline V gene are MNHNS and SASEGT. The CDR3 has 14 amino acids. Written as DNA, the CDR3 is TGTGCCAGCAGTCCTAGCTTACAGGACCCTGAAGCTTTCTTT. It codes for CASSPSLQDPEAFF.

In this sample, this clonotype turned up many times. The chain combines TRBV7-3 with TRBJ1-1; a weak D match, TRBD1 (6 bases). V was shortened by 4 bases and J by 3 bases, with 9 bases between the two germline ends. The CDR3 contains 13 residues. In germline, CDR1 is SGHTA, CDR2 FQGTGA. The CDR3 is CASSSAGDTEAFF. For the CDR3, the DNA is TGTGCCAGCAGCTCAGCAGGGGACACTGAAGCTTTCTTT.

The chain joins TRBV20-1 to TRBJ1-2; 7 nucleotides match TRBD1. The CDR3 extends over 16 amino acids. The germline V gene encodes CDR1 DFQATT and CDR2 SNEGSKA (reference sequence). The junction had 12 bases not matched to a gene; V was cut back by 5 bases and J by 0 bases. The CDR3 DNA reads as TGCAGTGCTTGCGACAGGGACACAGGACCTAACTATGGCTACACCTTC. This sequence encodes CSACDRDTGPNYGYTF.

This clonotype was counted between two and nine times. The chain couples TRBV10-3 to TRBJ2-3; D gene uncertain. The CDR3 sequence is 12 residues long. V gave up 6 bases and J gave up 0 bases, with 4 bases separating them. Germline lookup yields CDR1 ENHRY and CDR2 SYGVKD. The CDR3 DNA reads TGTGCCATCAGAATAAGCACAGATACGCAGTATTTT. The encoded protein is CAIRISTDTQYF.

This clonotype was observed a handful of times. This rearrangement joins TRBV6-1 to TRBJ1-2; TRBD1 is a possible D gene (5 bases). CDR3 length equals 17 residues. The V gene's germline CDR1 is MNHNS and CDR2 SASEGT. V was pared by 0 bases and J by 5 bases, with 19 bases between. CDR3 DNA: TGTGCCAGCAGTGAAGCCGGGCAGGGATTCTGGAATTATGGCTACACCTTC. Its protein product is CASSEAGQGFWNYGYTF.

V gene TRBV7-6 combines with J gene TRBJ2-7; D possibly corresponds to TRBD1 (6 bases). The CDR3 spans 13 residues. V was shortened by 6 bases and J by 3 bases, with 12 bases between the two germline ends. Germline CDR1 reads SGHVS; CDR2 reads FNYEAQ. The CDR3 region has the DNA TGTGCCAGCAGTGCCGGGACACACTACGAGCAGTACGTC. Translated: CASSAGTHYEQYV.

This clonotype appeared a single time. The V and J genes are TRBV27 and TRBJ2-1, with TRBD2 matching 11 bases. Germline CDR1 and CDR2: MNHEY and SMNVEV (reference sequence). After removal of 8 bases from V and 5 bases from J, the junction contained 5 bases not matched to a gene. The CDR3 contains 14 residues. The CDR3: CASRSSGGHNEQFF. CDR3 nucleotides: TGTGCCAGCCGCTCTAGCGGGGGGCACAATGAGCAGTTCTTC.

The V gene is TRBV14, the J gene TRBJ1-1; D remains unclear. Deletions cut 8 bases from V and 1 base from J, with 11 bases between. The CDR3 covers 13 residues. CDR1 SGHDN and CDR2 FVKESK come from the germline V gene. The CDR3: CASGRKRNTEAFF. CDR3 DNA sequence: TGTGCCAGCGGTCGAAAGAGGAACACTGAAGCTTTCTTT.

The V and J genes are TRBV4-3 and TRBJ2-2; 9 bases are a match to TRBD2. The CDR3 is 17 amino acids. V trimming: 4 bases; J trimming: 1 base; junction bases outside the gene matches: 7. Germline CDR1 is LGHNA and CDR2 is YSLEER. This CDR3 reads CASSPGRGGLNTGELFF. In DNA, the CDR3 is TGCGCCAGCAGCCCAGGGCGGGGGGGCCTGAACACCGGGGAGCTGTTTTTT.

This clonotype was counted only a few times. This rearrangement joins TRBV6-1 to TRBJ1-6, with D tentatively TRBD1 (6 bases). The ends were cut back, 6 bases at V and 6 bases at J, with 15 bases in the middle. The CDR3 covers 15 residues. Germline CDR1 is MNHNS and CDR2 is SASEGT. In DNA form, the CDR3 reads TGTGCCAGCAGCGAGACAGGCCGCGGTAATTCACCCCTCCACTTT. Amino acid sequence: CASSETGRGNSPLHF.

The chain combines TRBV6-2 or TRBV6-3 with TRBJ2-5; D is perhaps TRBD1 (5 bases). Germline V gives CDR1 MNHEY, CDR2 SVGEGT. Trimming took 4 bases from V and 4 from J, leaving 10 bases between them. The CDR3 runs 13 residues. CDR3 residues: CASSWAGSETQYF. CDR3 nucleotide sequence: TGTGCCAGCAGTTGGGCAGGGTCAGAGACCCAGTACTTC.

For this clonotype: One end of the junction varies from germline; a read error may be responsible. V and J are TRBV27 and TRBJ2-1; 8 bases are shared with TRBD1. Looked up from germline, CDR1 is MNHEY and CDR2 is SMNVEV (reference sequence). The CDR3 has 13 residues. CDR3 coding DNA: TGTGCCAACAGTTTCCTGACAGGGGATGAGCAGTTCTTC. This codes for CANSFLTGDEQFF.

There are many counts of this clonotype. The J gene is TRBJ2-7, the V gene TRBV12-3 or TRBV12-4; 12 nucleotides agree with TRBD2. The V gene end was trimmed by 4 bases and the J gene end by 3 bases; junction bases not matched to a gene: 1. CDR3 length: 14 residues. CDR3 coding DNA: TGTGCCAGCAGTTCTAGCGGGGGGGGCTACGAGCAGTACGTC. Encoded protein: CASSSSGGGYEQYV.

The chain employs TRBV27 and TRBJ2-7; TRBD1 agrees at 7 bases. CDR1 and CDR2 from the germline V gene are MNHEY and SMNVEV (reference sequence). The CDR3 totals 14 residues. Germline trimming cut 3 bases from V and 3 bases from J; bases unmatched to any gene: 5. DNA of the CDR3: TGTGCCAGCAGTTTCGCGCAGGGGGACTACGAGCAGTACTTC. Protein product: CASSFAQGDYEQYF.

The chain joins TRBV5-1 to TRBJ1-1; no clear D. The CDR3 covers 17 residues. V shed 0 bases and J shed 0 bases, with 15 bases lying between them. Germline lookup yields CDR1 SGHRS and CDR2 YFSETQ. CDR3 in amino acids: CASSLVGLSELNTEAFF. CDR3 DNA sequence: TGCGCCAGCAGCTTGGTAGGGCTCTCTGAATTGAACACTGAAGCTTTCTTT.